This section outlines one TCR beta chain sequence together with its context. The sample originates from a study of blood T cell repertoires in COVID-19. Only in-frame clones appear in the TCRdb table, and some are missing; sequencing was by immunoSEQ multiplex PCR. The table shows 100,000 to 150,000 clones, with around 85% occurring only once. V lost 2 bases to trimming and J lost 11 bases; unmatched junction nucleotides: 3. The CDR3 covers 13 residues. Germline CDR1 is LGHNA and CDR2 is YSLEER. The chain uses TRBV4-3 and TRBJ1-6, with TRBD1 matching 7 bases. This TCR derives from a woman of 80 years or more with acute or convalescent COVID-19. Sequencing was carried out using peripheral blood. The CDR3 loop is CASSQPGQTPLHF. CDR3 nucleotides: TGCGCCAGCAGCCAACCGGGACAGACACCCCTCCACTTT.